These 17 T cell receptor beta chains share one sample of origin, sequenced in a study of blood T cell repertoires in COVID-19. The assay was immunoSEQ multiplex PCR, and TCRdb's table has in-frame clones only and misses some. In the table there are 100,000 to 150,000 clones, 85% to 90% of which are singletons. Material: peripheral blood. These receptors came from a woman in her 70s with acute or convalescent COVID-19.

In DNA form, the CDR3 reads TGTGCCATCGCGACTAGCCCAGAGACCCAGTACTTC. Protein product: CAIATSPETQYF. The genes are TRBV10-3 and TRBJ2-5; 7 nucleotides line up with TRBD2. CDR1 is ENHRY, CDR2 SYGVKD, per germline. The V segment lost 8 bases and the J segment 4 bases; nucleotides outside the gene matches: 4. The CDR3 runs to 12 residues.

The chain uses TRBV28 and TRBJ2-3; 10 nucleotides agree with TRBD2. Germline CDR1 and CDR2: MDHEN and SYDVKM. The CDR3 runs to 16 residues. J lost 3 bases, V lost 7 bases, and 10 bases had no gene match. CDR3 in amino acids: CASTSYKLAGTDTQYF. The DNA for the CDR3 is TGTGCCAGCACCTCATATAAACTAGCGGGAACAGATACGCAGTATTTT.

This chain links TRBV28 with TRBJ2-5; D is perhaps TRBD1 (5 bases). V lost 3 bases and J 5 bases, leaving 10 bases between the germline ends. Germline V gives CDR1 MDHEN, CDR2 SYDVKM. The CDR3 runs 13 residues. CDR3 sequence: CASSFSGWETQYF. CDR3 nucleotides: TGTGCCAGCAGTTTCTCAGGGTGGGAGACCCAGTACTTC.

The chain combines TRBV11-3 with TRBJ2-1; 7 bases line up with TRBD1. With V trimmed by 3 bases and J by 4 bases, 6 bases remained unmatched. CDR3 length equals 15 residues. The germline CDR1 and CDR2 sequences are SGHNT and YENEEA. The CDR3 coding sequence is TGTGCCAGCAGCTTGGCCGGGACAGTATACAATGAGCAGTTCTTC. Encoded protein: CASSLAGTVYNEQFF.

This clone showed up just a few times. The rearrangement uses TRBV6-1 and TRBJ2-7; D is unclear. CDR3 length equals 12 residues. V was trimmed by 2 bases and J by 4 bases, leaving 6 bases between them. The germline gives CDR1 MNHNS, CDR2 SASEGT. The CDR3 sequence: CASSESQYEQYF. CDR3 nucleotides: TGTGCCAGCAGTGAATCCCAGTACGAGCAGTACTTC.

The genes are TRBV5-1 and TRBJ1-2; D ambiguous. Deletions cut 0 bases from V and 4 bases from J, with 10 bases between. This CDR3 spans 14 amino acids. Germline values: CDR1 SGHRS, CDR2 YFSETQ. The CDR3 region has the DNA TGCGCCAGCAGCTTGGCCCCCTACGGCTATGGCTACACCTTC. It codes for CASSLAPYGYGYTF.

This sequence joins TRBV5-1 and TRBJ1-1; D call uncertain. CDR1 SGHRS and CDR2 YFSETQ come from the germline V gene. V was pared by 0 bases and J by 1 base, with 10 bases between. This CDR3 comprises 15 residues. CDR3 in amino acids: CASSLVEGGNTEAFF. DNA for the CDR3: TGCGCCAGCAGCTTGGTAGAGGGAGGGAACACTGAAGCTTTCTTT. Based on the CDR3 plus reference TRBV5-1 and TRBJ1-1, the full variable domain is KAGVTQTPRYLIKTRGQQVTLSCSPISGHRSVSWYQQTPGQGLQFLFEYFSETQRNKGNFPGRFSGRQFSNSRSEMNVSTLELGDSALYLCASSLVEGGNTEAFFGQGTRLTVV.

The chain uses TRBV27 and TRBJ2-1; perhaps TRBD2 as D (5 bases). There are 15 residues in the CDR3. Trimming removed 4 bases from V and 4 bases from J, with 14 bases in between. Germline V gene lookup returns CDR1 MNHEY and CDR2 SMNVEV (reference sequence). The CDR3 spells CASSSGVASYNEQFF. Written as DNA, the CDR3 is TGTGCCAGCAGTTCTGGGGTAGCGTCTTACAATGAGCAGTTCTTC.

This chain joins TRBV30 and TRBJ1-2; no definite D call. This CDR3 contains 13 residues. Germline V CDR1 and CDR2: GTSNPN, SVGIG (reference sequence). V was shortened by 2 bases and J by 7 bases, with 14 bases between the two germline ends. CDR3 loop: CAWSLGLRGGYTF. The DNA of the CDR3 is TGTGCCTGGAGTTTGGGGTTACGGGGTGGCTACACCTTC. Full variable domain (remainder filled in from reference TRBV30 and TRBJ1-2): SQTIHQWPATLVQPVGSPLSLECTVEGTSNPNLYWYRQAAGRGLQLLFYSVGIGQISSEVPQNLSASRPQDRQFILSSKKLLLSDSGFYLCAWSLGLRGGYTFGSGTRLTVV.

J is TRBJ2-1 and V is TRBV29-1; possible D gene TRBD2, 5 bases. The CDR3 consists of 15 residues. Germline V gives CDR1 SQVTM, CDR2 ANQGSEA. V was cut by 4 bases and J by 0 bases, with 13 bases left in between. The CDR3 protein is CSVAGKRSSYNEQFF. CDR3 nucleotides: TGCAGCGTTGCTGGTAAGCGGAGCTCCTACAATGAGCAGTTCTTC.

The genes are TRBV3-1 (or the pseudogene TRBV3-2) and TRBJ1-1; D remains ambiguous. Germline CDR1 reads LGHDT; CDR2 reads YNNKEL (reference sequence). The length of the CDR3 is 14 residues. V dropped 3 bases and J dropped 1 base, with 9 bases sitting between them. This chain's CDR3 is CASSQFRGNTEAFF. The DNA for the CDR3 is TGTGCCAGCAGCCAGTTCCGGGGGAACACTGAAGCTTTCTTT.

This rearrangement joins TRBV4-2 to TRBJ2-6, with TRBD2 matching 9 bases. Germline V gene data show CDR1 as LGHNA and CDR2 as YNFKEQ. Trimming removed 0 bases from V and 2 bases from J; junction bases left unmatched: 5. The CDR3 length is 18 residues. The CDR3 DNA is TGTGCCAGCAGCCAAGATCGGCGGGGGGGCACTGGGGCCAACGTCCTGACTTTC. Translated: CASSQDRRGGTGANVLTF.

The chain is built from TRBV5-6 and TRBJ1-2, with TRBD1 matching 9 bases. Unmatched junction bases numbered 19, after V lost 4 bases and J lost 3 bases. Germline V CDR1 and CDR2: SGHDT, YYEEEE. The CDR3 has 19 residues. The CDR3 bases are TGTGCCAGCAGCGCTGTATTGCCGACAGGGGGGGACCGGCACTATGGCTACACCTTC. This gives the protein CASSAVLPTGGDRHYGYTF.

This clone was observed a few times. The chain joins TRBV5-4 to TRBJ2-1; tentative D call: TRBD2 (5 bases). Per the germline V gene, CDR1 is SGHNT and CDR2 is YYREEE (reference sequence). The V gene lost 4 bases and the J gene lost 10 bases, with 15 bases spanning the gap. This CDR3 contains 13 residues. The CDR3, as DNA: TGTGCCAGCAGCCAACTAGGAGTAAGGGAGCAGTTCTTC. Its translation: CASSQLGVREQFF.

The J gene is TRBJ1-4, the V gene TRBV19; 7 bases map to TRBD1. V gave up 6 bases and J gave up 8 bases; unmatched junction bases: 9. The CDR3 has 14 residues. Germline CDR1 is LNHDA and CDR2 is SQIVND (reference sequence). The CDR3 bases are TGTGCCAGTAGAGGAGGGGGCGCAGAGGAAAAACTGTTTTTT. Protein: CASRGGGAEEKLFF. The whole variable domain, filled in from reference TRBV19 and TRBJ1-4, reads DGGITQSPKYLFRKEGQNVTLSCEQNLNHDAMYWYRQDPGQGLRLIYYSQIVNDFQKGDIAEGYSVSREKKESFPLTVTSAQKNPTAFYLCASRGGGAEEKLFFGSGTQLSVL.

Only one count was recorded for this clone. V gene TRBV5-4 combines with J gene TRBJ1-3; D remains ambiguous. Trimming removed 1 base from V and 3 bases from J, with 5 bases in between. CDR3 length: 13 residues. The V gene's germline CDR1 is SGHNT and CDR2 YYREEE (reference sequence). The chain's CDR3 is CASSLSGGNTIYF. In DNA, the CDR3 is TGTGCCAGCAGCTTGTCGGGTGGAAACACCATATATTTT.

The J gene is TRBJ2-2, the V gene TRBV28; D may be TRBD1 (5 bases). The V end was cut by 3 bases, the J end by 1 base, with 9 bases between. Looked up from germline, CDR1 is MDHEN and CDR2 is SYDVKM. The CDR3 spans 15 residues. The CDR3 reads CASSFLDRNTGELFF. DNA of the CDR3: TGTGCCAGCAGTTTCCTCGACAGGAACACCGGGGAGCTGTTTTTT.